The sample holds many counts of the clone carrying this T cell receptor (beta chain). Its antigen is still unknown. Peripheral blood samples of 7.5 to 10 milliliters were drawn from each donor. V lost 5 bases to trimming and J lost 7 bases; unmatched junction nucleotides: 8. Germline V gene lookup returns CDR1 SGHRS and CDR2 YFSETQ. CDR3 length: 16 residues. The data were obtained in a study of blood T cells in healthy people across ages. General study findings and limits: The fall in TCR beta diversity per million T cells was roughly linear with age. Naive CD4+ cell counts and diversity both ran higher in long-lived than in aged donors. Estimates based on one million T cells were treated as lower bounds.

Combining a sample-barcoded 5' primer with a J-beta primer mix, a second PCR ran for roughly 6 to 12 cycles. Using its own MiXCR run on the 5' RACE reads, TCRdb lists one record per CDR3 protein. The sample holds hundreds of thousands of distinct CDR3 sequences, 25% to 35% seen once. The sample consisted of blood. The chain carries TRBV5-1 and TRBJ2-1; TRBD2 agrees at 14 bases. The source is a woman aged 80 or older in good health. CDR3 sequence reads: CASRSGLAGGRNEQFF. CDR3 nucleotide sequence: TGCGCCAGCAGGTCCGGACTAGCGGGGGGAAGAAATGAGCAGTTCTTC. Together with reference TRBV5-1 and TRBJ2-1, the CDR3 gives the full variable domain: KAGVTQTPRYLIKTRGQQVTLSCSPISGHRSVSWYQQTPGQGLQFLFEYFSETQRNKGNFPGRFSGRQFSNSRSEMNVSTLELGDSALYLCASRSGLAGGRNEQFFGPGTRLTVL.